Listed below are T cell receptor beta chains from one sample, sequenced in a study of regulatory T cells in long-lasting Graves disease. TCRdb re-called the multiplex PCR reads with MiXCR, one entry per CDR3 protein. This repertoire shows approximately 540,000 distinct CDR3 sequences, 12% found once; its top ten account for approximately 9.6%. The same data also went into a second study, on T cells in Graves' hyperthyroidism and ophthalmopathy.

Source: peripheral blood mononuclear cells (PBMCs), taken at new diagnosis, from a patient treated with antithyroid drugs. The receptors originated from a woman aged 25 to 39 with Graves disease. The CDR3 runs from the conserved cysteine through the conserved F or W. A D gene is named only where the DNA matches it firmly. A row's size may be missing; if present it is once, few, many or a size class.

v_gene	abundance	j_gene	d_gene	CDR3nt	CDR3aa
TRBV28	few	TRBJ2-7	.	TGTGCCACCACTACCTCCTACGAGCAGTACTTC	CATTTSYEQYF
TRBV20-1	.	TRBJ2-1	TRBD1	TGCAGTGCCCTTTCAAAGACAGGGGTGGGGAGGAATGAGCAGTTCTTC	CSALSKTGVGRNEQFF
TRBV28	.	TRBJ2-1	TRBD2	TGTGCCAGCAGTTTGCCGGGTGAGCTAGCGGGAGGGCCAAGGAATGAGCAGTTCTTC	CASSLPGELAGGPRNEQFF
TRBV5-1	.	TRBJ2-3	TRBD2	TGCGCCAGCAGCTTCCTAGCGGTCACAGATACGCAGTATTTT	CASSFLAVTDTQYF
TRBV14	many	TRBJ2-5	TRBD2	TGTGCCAGCAGCCAACCAGCGGGAGGTATCGAGACCCAGTACTTC	CASSQPAGGIETQYF
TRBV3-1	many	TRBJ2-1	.	TGTGCCAGCAGCCAGGGTATTTCCTACAATGAGCAGTTCTTC	CASSQGISYNEQFF
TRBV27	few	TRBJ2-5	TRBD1	TGTGCCAGCAGTTTCCGACAGGGGACAGAGACCCAGTACTTC	CASSFRQGTETQYF
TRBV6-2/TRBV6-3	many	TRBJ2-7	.	TGTGCCAGCCTGCGGGGAGCCGAGCAGTACTTC	CASLRGAEQYF
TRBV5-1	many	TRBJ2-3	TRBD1	TGCGCCAGCAGCTCCGGACAGGGTTGGCCAGATACGCAGTATTTT	CASSSGQGWPDTQYF
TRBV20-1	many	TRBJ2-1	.	TGCAGTGCTAGAGGGGGTAGCGGCGCCTACAATGAGCAGTTCTTC	CSARGGSGAYNEQFF
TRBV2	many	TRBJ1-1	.	TGTGCCAGCAGTGATGGGCAGGGGAACACTGAAGCTTTCTTT	CASSDGQGNTEAFF
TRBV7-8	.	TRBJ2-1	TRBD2	TGTGCCAGCAGCGCCAAGGCGGGAGAGGGAAATGAGCAGTTCTTC	CASSAKAGEGNEQFF
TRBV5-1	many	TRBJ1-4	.	TGTGCCAGCAGCGGCGGTTGGACTAATGAAAAACTGTTTTTT	CASSGGWTNEKLFF
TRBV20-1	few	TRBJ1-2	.	TGCAGTGCTAAAATAGACCGCCCCCCTAACTATGGCTACACCTTC	CSAKIDRPPNYGYTF
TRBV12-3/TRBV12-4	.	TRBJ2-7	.	TGTGCCAGCAGTTTGGAAGGGAGCGGTACCTACGAGCAGTACTTC	CASSLEGSGTYEQYF
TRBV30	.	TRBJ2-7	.	TGTGCCTGGAGTCAGACGGAGTCCTACGAGCAGTACTTC	CAWSQTESYEQYF
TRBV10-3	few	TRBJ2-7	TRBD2	TGTGCCACCCGCCCTCTGGGCGGGAGATCCTACGAGCAGTACTTC	CATRPLGGRSYEQYF
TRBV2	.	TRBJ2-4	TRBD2	TGTGCCAGCAGTGGGAGAGGTAGCGGGGCGGAGTTAAACATTCAGTACTTC	CASSGRGSGAELNIQYF
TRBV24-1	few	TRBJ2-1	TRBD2	TGTGCCACCAGTGACAGACTAGCGGGAGCGCGGAATGAGCAGTTCTTC	CATSDRLAGARNEQFF
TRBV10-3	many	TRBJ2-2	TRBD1	TGTGCCATCAGTGCCCGGGACAGGGAATGGCCGGGAGAGGCCGGGGAGCTGTTTTTT	CAISARDREWPGEAGELFF
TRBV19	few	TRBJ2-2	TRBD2	TGTGCCAGTAGTATGGGGCCGCCGGGACTAGCGGGACCCACCGGGGAGCTGTTTTTT	CASSMGPPGLAGPTGELFF
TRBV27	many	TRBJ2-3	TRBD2	TGTGCCAGCAGTCCCCGGACTAGCGGGAGCAATACGCAGTATTTT	CASSPRTSGSNTQYF
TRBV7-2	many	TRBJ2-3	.	TGTGCCAGCGGTGGGGGACTTATCACACATACGCAGTATTTT	CASGGGLITHTQYF
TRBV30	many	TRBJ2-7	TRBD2	TGTGCCTGGAGCCCCCGACTAGCGGGTTACTACGAGCAGTACTTC	CAWSPRLAGYYEQYF
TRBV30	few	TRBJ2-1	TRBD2	TGTGCCTGGAGTGGGGGACTAGGTGTTGAGCAGTTCTTC	CAWSGGLGVEQFF
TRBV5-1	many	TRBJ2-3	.	TGCGCCAGCAGCCCGAGGCTCGGAGGCACAGATACGCAGTATTTT	CASSPRLGGTDTQYF
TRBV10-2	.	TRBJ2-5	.	TGCGCCAGCAGTGGACACAGAGCCTCTCGAGAGACCCAGTACTTC	CASSGHRASRETQYF
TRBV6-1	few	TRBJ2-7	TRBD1	TGTGCCAGCAGTCTCCGGCCGGGACAGGGGGCGTACGAGCAGTACTTC	CASSLRPGQGAYEQYF
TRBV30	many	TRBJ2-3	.	TGTGCCTGGAGTGTACGGGCCCGAAATACGCAGTATTTT	CAWSVRARNTQYF
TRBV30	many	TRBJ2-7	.	TGTGCCTGGAGCGGCGCGTACGAGCAGTACTTC	CAWSGAYEQYF
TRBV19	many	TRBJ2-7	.	TGTGCCAGTAGTACTCAGACAGGAGCGAGCTACGAGCAGTACTTC	CASSTQTGASYEQYF
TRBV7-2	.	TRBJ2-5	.	TGTGCCAGCAGCACAAGGGGTGGCCTGCCTGTCCAGTACTTC	CASSTRGGLPVQYF
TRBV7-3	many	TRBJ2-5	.	TGTGCCAGCAGCCAACGGGAGAGGGGGACCCAGTACTTC	CASSQRERGTQYF
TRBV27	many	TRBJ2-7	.	TGTGCCAGCAGTCCGCAGGGAGGAATCAACGAGCAGTACTTC	CASSPQGGINEQYF
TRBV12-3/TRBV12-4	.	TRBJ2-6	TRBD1	TGTGCCAGCAGTTTAGGGGGTGAGGTCTATTGGACAGGGGAAAGGAGGGGGGCCAACGTCCTGACTTTC	CASSLGGEVYWTGERRGANVLTF
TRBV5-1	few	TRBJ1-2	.	TGCGCCAGCAGCACCCTGTTGGAGGGGGGCTACACCTTC	CASSTLLEGGYTF
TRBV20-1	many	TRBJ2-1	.	TGCAGTGCTAAAGGTTCCTCCTACAATGAGCAGTTCTTC	CSAKGSSYNEQFF
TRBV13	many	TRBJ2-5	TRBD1	TGTGCCAGCAGCCCATCCCGAAGGACAGGGAGAGAGACCCAGTACTTC	CASSPSRRTGRETQYF
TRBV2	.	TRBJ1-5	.	TGTGCCAGCAGTGAAGCGGAGGGGCGGTATCAGCCCCAGCATTTT	CASSEAEGRYQPQHF
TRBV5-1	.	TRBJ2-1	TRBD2	TGCGCCAGCAGAAAGACTAGCGGGCCCTACAATGAGCAGTTCTTC	CASRKTSGPYNEQFF
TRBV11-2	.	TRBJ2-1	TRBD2	TGTGCCAGCAGAGGAAGCGGGAGGGCCGGGAATGAGCAGTTCTTC	CASRGSGRAGNEQFF
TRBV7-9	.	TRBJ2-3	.	TGTGCCAGCAGCTCCCCTGCGGGGTTCACAGATACGCAGTATTTT	CASSSPAGFTDTQYF
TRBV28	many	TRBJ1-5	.	TGTGCCAGCAGTTTCAAGAACAATCAGCCCCAGCATTTT	CASSFKNNQPQHF
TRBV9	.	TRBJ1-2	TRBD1	TGTGCCAGCAGCGTAGAAGGGGGCATTGGCTACACCTTC	CASSVEGGIGYTF
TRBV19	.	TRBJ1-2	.	TGTGCCAGTAGTATTTCCCAGGGTAACGGCTACACCTTC	CASSISQGNGYTF
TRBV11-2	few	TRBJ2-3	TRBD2	TGTGCCAGCAGCTCCCTCCGGGGGGGGTACACTCCAGGGGTCGCAGATACGCAGTATTTT	CASSSLRGGYTPGVADTQYF
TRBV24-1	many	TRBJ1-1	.	TGTGCCACCAGTCCCGGGGGAGAAAGGGCTTTCTTT	CATSPGGERAFF
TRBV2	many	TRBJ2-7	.	TGTGCCAGCAGACAGGTCGACTTAGGGGAGCAGTACTTC	CASRQVDLGEQYF
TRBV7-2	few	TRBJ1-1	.	TGTGCCAGCAGCCAACAAAGGGGAGGGGGAGTCACTGAAGCTTTCTTT	CASSQQRGGGVTEAFF
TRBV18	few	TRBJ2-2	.	TGTGCCAGCTCACCCAGGGCGGACAGCAACACCGGGGAGCTGTTTTTT	CASSPRADSNTGELFF
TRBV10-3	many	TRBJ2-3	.	TGTGCCATCAGTGAGTCTTTGGGAGATACGCAGTATTTT	CAISESLGDTQYF
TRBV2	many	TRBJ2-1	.	TGTGCCAGCGACCCGGAGCAAAATGAGCAGTTCTTC	CASDPEQNEQFF